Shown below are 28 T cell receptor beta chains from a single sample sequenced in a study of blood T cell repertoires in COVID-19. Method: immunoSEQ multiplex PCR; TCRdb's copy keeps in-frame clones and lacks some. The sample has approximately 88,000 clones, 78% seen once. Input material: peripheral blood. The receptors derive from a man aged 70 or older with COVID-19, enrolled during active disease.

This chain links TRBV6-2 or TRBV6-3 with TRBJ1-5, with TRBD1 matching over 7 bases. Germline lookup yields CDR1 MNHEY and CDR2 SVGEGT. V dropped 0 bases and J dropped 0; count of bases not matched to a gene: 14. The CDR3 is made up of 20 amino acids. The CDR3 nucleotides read TGTGCCAGCAGTTACTCGGCTTCGCGACAGGGATCGTATAGCAATCAGCCCCAGCATTTT. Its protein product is CASSYSASRQGSYSNQPQHF.

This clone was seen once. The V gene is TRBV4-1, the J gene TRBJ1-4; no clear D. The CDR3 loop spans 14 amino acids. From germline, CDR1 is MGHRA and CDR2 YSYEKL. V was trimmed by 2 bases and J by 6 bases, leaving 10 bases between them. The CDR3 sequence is CASSQPGVYEKLFF. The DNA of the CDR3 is TGCGCCAGCAGCCAACCCGGGGTTTATGAAAAACTGTTTTTT.

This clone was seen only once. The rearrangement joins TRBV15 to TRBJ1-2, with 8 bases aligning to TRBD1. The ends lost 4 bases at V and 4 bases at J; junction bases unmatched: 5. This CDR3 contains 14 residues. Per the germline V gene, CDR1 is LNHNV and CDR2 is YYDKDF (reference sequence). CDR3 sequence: CATSTGQAFYGYTF. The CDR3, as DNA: TGTGCCACCAGCACGGGACAGGCGTTCTATGGCTACACCTTC.

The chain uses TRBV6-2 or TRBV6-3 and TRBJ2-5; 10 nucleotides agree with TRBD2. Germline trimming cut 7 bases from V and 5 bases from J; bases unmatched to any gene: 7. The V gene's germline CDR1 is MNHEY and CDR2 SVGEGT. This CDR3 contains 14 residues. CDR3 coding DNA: TGTGCCAGCAACCCCGGGACTAGCGAGGAGACCCAGTACTTC. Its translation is CASNPGTSEETQYF.

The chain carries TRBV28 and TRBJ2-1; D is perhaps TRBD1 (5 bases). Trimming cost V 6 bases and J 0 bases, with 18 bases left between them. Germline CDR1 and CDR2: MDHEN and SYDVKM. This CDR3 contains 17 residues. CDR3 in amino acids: CASSPMTDLTSYNEQFF. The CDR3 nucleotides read TGTGCCAGCAGCCCCATGACAGACCTTACCTCCTACAATGAGCAGTTCTTC.

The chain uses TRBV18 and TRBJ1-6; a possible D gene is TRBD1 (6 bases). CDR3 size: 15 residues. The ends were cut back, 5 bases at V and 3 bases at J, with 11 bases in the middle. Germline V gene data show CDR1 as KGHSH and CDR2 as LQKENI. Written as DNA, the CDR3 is TGTGCCAGCTCAACGGGGGGCAGCTATAATTCACCCCTCCACTTT. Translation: CASSTGGSYNSPLHF.

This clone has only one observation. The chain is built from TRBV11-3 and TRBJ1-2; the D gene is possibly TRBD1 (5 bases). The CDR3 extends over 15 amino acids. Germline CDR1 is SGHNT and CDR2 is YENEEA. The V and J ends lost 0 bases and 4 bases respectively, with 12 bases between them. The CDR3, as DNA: TGTGCCAGCAGCTTAGACCCGACAGTCTCCTATGGCTACACCTTC. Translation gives CASSLDPTVSYGYTF.

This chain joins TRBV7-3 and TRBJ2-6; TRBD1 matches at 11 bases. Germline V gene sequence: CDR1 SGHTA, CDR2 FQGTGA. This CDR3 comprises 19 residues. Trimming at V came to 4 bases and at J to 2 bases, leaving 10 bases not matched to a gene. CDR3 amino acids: CASSSSRTGGLTGANVLTF. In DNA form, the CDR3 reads TGTGCCAGCAGCTCAAGTCGGACAGGGGGCTTAACTGGGGCCAACGTCCTGACTTTC.

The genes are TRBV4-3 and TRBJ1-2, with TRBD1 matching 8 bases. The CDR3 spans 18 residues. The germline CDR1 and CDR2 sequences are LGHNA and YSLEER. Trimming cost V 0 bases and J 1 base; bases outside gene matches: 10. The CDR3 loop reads CASSQEWEGTGINYGYTF. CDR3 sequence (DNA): TGCGCCAGCAGCCAAGAATGGGAGGGGACAGGCATTAACTATGGCTACACCTTC.

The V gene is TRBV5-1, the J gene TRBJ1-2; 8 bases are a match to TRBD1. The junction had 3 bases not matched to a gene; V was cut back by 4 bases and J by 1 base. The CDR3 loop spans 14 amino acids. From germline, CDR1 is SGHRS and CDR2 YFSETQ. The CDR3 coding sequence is TGCGCCAGCAGCCCGGGACAGGTTAACTATGGCTACACCTTC. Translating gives CASSPGQVNYGYTF. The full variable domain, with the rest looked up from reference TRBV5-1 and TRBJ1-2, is KAGVTQTPRYLIKTRGQQVTLSCSPISGHRSVSWYQQTPGQGLQFLFEYFSETQRNKGNFPGRFSGRQFSNSRSEMNVSTLELGDSALYLCASSPGQVNYGYTFGSGTRLTVV.

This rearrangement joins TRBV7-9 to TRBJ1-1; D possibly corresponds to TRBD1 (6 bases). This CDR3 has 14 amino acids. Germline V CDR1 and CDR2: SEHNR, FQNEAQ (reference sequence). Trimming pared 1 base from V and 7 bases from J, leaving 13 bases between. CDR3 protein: CASSLVGQPGEAFF. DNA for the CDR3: TGTGCCAGCAGCTTAGTAGGACAGCCGGGTGAAGCTTTCTTT.

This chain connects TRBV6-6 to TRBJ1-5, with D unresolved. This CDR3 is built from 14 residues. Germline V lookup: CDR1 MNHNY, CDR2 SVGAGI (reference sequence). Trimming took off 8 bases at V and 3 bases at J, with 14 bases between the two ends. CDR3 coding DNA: TGTGCCAGCGGCGCTTCGGGAGTCAATCAGCCCCAGCATTTT. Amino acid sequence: CASGASGVNQPQHF.

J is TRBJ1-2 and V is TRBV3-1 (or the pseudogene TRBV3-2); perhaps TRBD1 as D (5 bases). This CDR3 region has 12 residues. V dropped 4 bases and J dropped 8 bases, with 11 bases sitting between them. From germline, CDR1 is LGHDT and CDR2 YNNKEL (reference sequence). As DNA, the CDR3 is TGTGCCAGCAGCCTTCTTCGGGGGGGCTACACCTTC. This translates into CASSLLRGGYTF.

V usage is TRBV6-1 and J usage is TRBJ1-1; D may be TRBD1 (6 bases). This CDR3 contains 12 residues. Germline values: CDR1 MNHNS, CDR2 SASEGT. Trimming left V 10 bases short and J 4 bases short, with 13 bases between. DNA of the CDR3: TGTGCCACCGCGAGGGGGGGCACTGAAGCTTTCTTT. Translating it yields CATARGGTEAFF.

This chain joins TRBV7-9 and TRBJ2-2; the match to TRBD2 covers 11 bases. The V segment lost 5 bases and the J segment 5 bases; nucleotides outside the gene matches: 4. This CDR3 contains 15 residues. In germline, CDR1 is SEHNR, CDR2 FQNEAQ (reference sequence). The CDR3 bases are TGTGCCAGCAGCCCGCGACTAGCGGGGACCGGGGAGCTGTTTTTT. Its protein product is CASSPRLAGTGELFF.

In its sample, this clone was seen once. The CDR3 nucleotides are TGTGCCAGCAGCGACTCCTATAGCAATCAGCCCCAGCATTTT. This translates into CASSDSYSNQPQHF. The rearrangement uses TRBV9 and TRBJ1-5; D is undetermined. CDR1 and CDR2 (germline): SGDLS, YYNGEE. The CDR3 sequence is 14 residues long. V lost 3 bases, J lost 0 bases, and 7 bases lay in between.

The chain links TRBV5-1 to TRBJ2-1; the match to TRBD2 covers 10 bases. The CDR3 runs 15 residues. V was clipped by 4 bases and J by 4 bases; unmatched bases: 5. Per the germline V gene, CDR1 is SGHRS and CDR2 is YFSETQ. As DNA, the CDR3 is TGCGCCAGCAGCCGGACTAGCGGCTTGTACAATGAGCAGTTCTTC. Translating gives CASSRTSGLYNEQFF.

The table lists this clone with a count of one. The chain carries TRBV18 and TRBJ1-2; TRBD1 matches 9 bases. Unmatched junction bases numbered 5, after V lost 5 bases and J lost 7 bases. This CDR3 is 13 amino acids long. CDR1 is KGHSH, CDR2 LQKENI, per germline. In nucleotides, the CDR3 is TGTGCCAGCTCAGGTACAGGGGGCGTTGGCTACACCTTC. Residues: CASSGTGGVGYTF. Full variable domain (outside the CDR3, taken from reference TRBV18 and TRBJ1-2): NAGVMQNPRHLVRRRGQEARLRCSPMKGHSHVYWYRQLPEEGLKFMVYLQKENIIDESGMPKERFSAEFPKEGPSILRIQQVVRGDSAAYFCASSGTGGVGYTFGSGTRLTVV.

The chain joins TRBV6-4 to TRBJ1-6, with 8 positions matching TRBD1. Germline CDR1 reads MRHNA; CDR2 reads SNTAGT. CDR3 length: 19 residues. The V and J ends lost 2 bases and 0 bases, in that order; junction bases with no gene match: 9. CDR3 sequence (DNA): TGTGCCAGCAGTGACGGGACAGGTGCATCGAGCTCCTATAATTCACCCCTCCACTTT. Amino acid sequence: CASSDGTGASSSYNSPLHF.

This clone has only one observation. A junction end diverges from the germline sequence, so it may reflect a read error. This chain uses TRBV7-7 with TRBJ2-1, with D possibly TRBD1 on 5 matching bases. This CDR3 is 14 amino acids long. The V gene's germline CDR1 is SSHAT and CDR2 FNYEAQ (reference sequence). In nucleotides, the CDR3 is TGTGCTAGCAGCTCAGGGTTTCCCTACAATGAGCAGTTCTTC. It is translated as CASSSGFPYNEQFF. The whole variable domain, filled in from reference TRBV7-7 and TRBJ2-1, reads GAGVSQSPRYKVTKRGQDVTLRCDPISSHATLYWYQQALGQGPEFLTYFNYEAQPDKSGLPSDRFSAERPEGSISTLTIQRTEQRDSAMYRCASSSGFPYNEQFFGPGTRLTVL.

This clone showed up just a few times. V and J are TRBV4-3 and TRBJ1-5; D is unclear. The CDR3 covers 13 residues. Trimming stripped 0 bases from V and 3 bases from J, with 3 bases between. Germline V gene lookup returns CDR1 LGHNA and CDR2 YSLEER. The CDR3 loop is CASSQDLNQPQHF. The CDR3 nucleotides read TGCGCCAGCAGCCAAGATCTCAATCAGCCCCAGCATTTT.

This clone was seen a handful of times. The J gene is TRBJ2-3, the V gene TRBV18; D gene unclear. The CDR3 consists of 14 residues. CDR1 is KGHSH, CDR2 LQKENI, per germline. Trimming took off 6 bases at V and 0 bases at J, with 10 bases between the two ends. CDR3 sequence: CASSATSSTDTQYF. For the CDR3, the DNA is TGTGCCAGCTCCGCTACCTCTAGCACAGATACGCAGTATTTT.

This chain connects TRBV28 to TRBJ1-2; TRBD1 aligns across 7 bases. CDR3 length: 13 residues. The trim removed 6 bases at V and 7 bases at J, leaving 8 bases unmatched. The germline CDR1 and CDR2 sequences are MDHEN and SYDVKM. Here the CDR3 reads CASRLQGLSGYTF. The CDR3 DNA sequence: TGTGCCAGCAGGTTACAGGGGCTTAGTGGCTACACCTTC.

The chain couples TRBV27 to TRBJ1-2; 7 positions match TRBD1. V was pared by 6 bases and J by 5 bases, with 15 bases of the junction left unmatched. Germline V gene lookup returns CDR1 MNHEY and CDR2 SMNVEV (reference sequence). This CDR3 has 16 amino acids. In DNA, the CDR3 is TGTGCCAGCAGAGTAGGGGGCGCAGTTGGGGGATATGGCTACACCTTC. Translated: CASRVGGAVGGYGYTF.

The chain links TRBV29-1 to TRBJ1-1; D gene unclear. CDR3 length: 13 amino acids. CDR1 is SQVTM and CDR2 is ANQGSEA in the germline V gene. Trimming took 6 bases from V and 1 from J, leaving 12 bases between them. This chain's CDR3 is CSVGGQWNTEAFF. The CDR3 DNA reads TGCAGCGTGGGAGGGCAGTGGAACACTGAAGCTTTCTTT. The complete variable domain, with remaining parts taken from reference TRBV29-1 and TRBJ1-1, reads SAVISQKPSRDICQRGTSLTIQCQVDSQVTMMFWYRQQPGQSLTLIATANQGSEATYESGFVIDKFPISRPNLTFSTLTVSNMSPEDSSIYLCSVGGQWNTEAFFGQGTRLTVV.

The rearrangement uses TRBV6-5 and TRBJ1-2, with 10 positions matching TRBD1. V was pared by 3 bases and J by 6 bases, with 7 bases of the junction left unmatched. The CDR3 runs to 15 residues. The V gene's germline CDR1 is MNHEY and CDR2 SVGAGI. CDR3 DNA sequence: TGTGCCAGCAGTTATCTGACAGGGGGCTATAATGGCTACACCTTC. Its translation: CASSYLTGGYNGYTF.

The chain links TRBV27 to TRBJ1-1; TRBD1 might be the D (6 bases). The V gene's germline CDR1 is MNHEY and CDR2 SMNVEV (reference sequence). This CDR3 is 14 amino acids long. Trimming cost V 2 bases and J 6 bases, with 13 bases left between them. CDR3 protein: CASSLGGVLAEAFF. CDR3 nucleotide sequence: TGTGCCAGCAGTTTAGGGGGCGTGTTAGCTGAAGCTTTCTTT.

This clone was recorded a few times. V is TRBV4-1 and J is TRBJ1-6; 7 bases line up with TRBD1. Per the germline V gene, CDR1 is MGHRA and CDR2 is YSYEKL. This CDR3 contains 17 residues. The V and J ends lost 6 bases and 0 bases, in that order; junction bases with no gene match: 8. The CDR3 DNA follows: TGCGCCAGCAGTCTAGGCAGGGGGGACTCCTATAATTCACCCCTCCACTTT. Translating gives CASSLGRGDSYNSPLHF.